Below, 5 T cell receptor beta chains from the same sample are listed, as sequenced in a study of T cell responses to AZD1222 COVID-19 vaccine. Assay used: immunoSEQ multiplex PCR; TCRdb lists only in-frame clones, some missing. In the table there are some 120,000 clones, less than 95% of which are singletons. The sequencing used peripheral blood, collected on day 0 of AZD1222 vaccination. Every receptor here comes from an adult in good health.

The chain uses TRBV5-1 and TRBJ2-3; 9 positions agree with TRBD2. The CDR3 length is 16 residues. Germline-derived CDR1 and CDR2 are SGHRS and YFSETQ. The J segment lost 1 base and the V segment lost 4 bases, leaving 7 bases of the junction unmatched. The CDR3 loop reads CASSVSGRIRTDTQYF. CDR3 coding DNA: TGCGCCAGCAGCGTTAGCGGGAGAATCCGCACAGATACGCAGTATTTT.

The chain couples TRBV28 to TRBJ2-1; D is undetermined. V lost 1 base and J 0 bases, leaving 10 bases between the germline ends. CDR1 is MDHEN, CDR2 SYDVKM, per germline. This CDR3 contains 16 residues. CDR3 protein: CASSLFAIGSYNEQFF. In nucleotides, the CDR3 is TGTGCCAGCAGTTTATTTGCTATAGGCTCCTACAATGAGCAGTTCTTC.

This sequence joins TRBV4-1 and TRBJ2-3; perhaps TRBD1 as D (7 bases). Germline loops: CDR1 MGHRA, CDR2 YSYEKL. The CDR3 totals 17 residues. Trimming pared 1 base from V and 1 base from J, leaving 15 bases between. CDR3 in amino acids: CASSQVSGGHRTDTQYF. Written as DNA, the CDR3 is TGCGCCAGCAGCCAAGTTTCAGGGGGGCACCGCACAGATACGCAGTATTTT.

The CDR3: CAWSDGTAGGNTIYF. The CDR3 DNA reads TGTGCCTGGAGTGACGGGACCGCGGGAGGAAACACCATATATTTT. The chain is built from TRBV30 and TRBJ1-3; D might be TRBD1 (5 bases). V lost 1 base and J lost 4, with 14 bases in between. The CDR3 length is 15 residues. The germline gives CDR1 GTSNPN, CDR2 SVGIG (reference sequence).

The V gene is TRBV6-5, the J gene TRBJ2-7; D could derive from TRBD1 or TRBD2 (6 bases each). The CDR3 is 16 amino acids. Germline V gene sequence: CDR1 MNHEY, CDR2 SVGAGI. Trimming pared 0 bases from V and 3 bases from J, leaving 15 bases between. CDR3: CASSYSRGGLLYEQYF. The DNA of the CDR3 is TGTGCCAGCAGTTACTCGAGAGGGGGGCTACTCTACGAGCAGTACTTC.